This T cell receptor beta chain was found in a study of blood T cell repertoires in COVID-19. This CDR3 has 12 amino acids. Trimming shortened V by 3 bases and J by 7 bases, and 7 bases separated the two germline ends. Per germline, CDR1 LGHDT and CDR2 YNNKEL (reference sequence). Generated by immunoSEQ multiplex PCR, the TCRdb table keeps only in-frame clones and is missing some. Here the sample spans nearly 110,000 clones, more than 70% being singletons. This clonotype originated in a man aged 40-55 years with active or convalescent COVID-19. The rearrangement links TRBV3-1 (or the pseudogene TRBV3-2) to TRBJ2-1; D remains unclear. The specimen was peripheral blood. The CDR3 nucleotides read TGTGCCAGCAGCCACGCTAGAAATGAGCAGTTCTTC. Translated: CASSHARNEQFF.